These T cell receptor beta chains were read from a single sample in a study of neoadjuvant anti-PD-1 for oral cavity cancer. Assay used: immunoSEQ multiplex PCR; TCRdb lists only in-frame clones, some missing. The sample contains under 5,500 clones, roughly 64% of which appear only once. This specimen was tumor tissue, taken before nivolumab (anti-PD-1) treatment. The origin of the receptors is a person aged 35-79 years with oral cavity squamous cell carcinoma. CDR3s include the opening cysteine and the closing phenylalanine or tryptophan. D genes are given only for firm matches. A row's size may be missing; if present it is once, few, many or a size class.

>TRBV6-1|TRBJ2-7|.|TRBD2
CASNPGLAREQYF
TGTGCCAGCAATCCGGGACTAGCGAGAGAGCAGTACTTC
>TRBV30|TRBJ2-3|.|TRBD2
CAWVPGLAPTDTQYF
TGTGCCTGGGTTCCGGGACTAGCGCCTACAGATACGCAGTATTTT
>TRBV7-3|TRBJ1-1|.|.
CASSAGGTANTEAFF
TGTGCCAGCAGCGCCGGGGGGACTGCAAACACTGAAGCTTTCTTT
>TRBV5-1|TRBJ2-1|.|TRBD2
CASSSRTSGNYNEQFF
TGCGCCAGCAGCTCCAGGACTAGCGGGAATTACAATGAGCAGTTCTTC
>TRBV5-1|TRBJ1-4|.|TRBD1
CASRGRDSLNEKLFF
TGCGCCAGCAGGGGGAGGGACAGCCTTAATGAAAAACTGTTTTTT
>TRBV6-8|TRBJ2-7|.|TRBD1
CASSSDPTGPYEQYF
TGTGCCAGCAGTTCCGATCCGACAGGGCCCTACGAGCAGTACTTC
>TRBV4-1|TRBJ1-2|.|.
CASSQDPGAWDGYTF
TGCGCCAGCAGCCAAGATCCGGGGGCTTGGGATGGCTACACCTTC
>TRBV19|TRBJ2-1|once|TRBD2
CASSISGTSGYNEQFF
TGTGCCAGTAGTATTTCCGGGACTAGCGGTTACAATGAGCAGTTCTTC
>TRBV28|TRBJ1-2|.|.
CASSFLDTHYGYTF
TGTGCCAGCAGTTTTCTAGACACGCACTATGGCTACACCTTC
>TRBV10-1|TRBJ1-6|.|.
CASSGTLNSPLHF
TGCGCCAGCAGTGGGACCCTGAATTCACCCCTCCACTTT
>TRBV27|TRBJ1-4|.|.
CASSLSLATNEKLFF
TGTGCCAGCAGTTTAAGTCTGGCAACTAATGAAAAACTGTTTTTT
>TRBV29-1|TRBJ2-4|.|.
CSAQGGAKNIQYF
TGCAGCGCCCAGGGGGGAGCCAAAAACATTCAGTACTTC
>TRBV30|TRBJ1-2|few|.
CAWSVHRADKFYGYTF
TGTGCCTGGAGTGTACATCGGGCAGACAAGTTCTATGGCTACACCTTC
>TRBV12-2|TRBJ1-1|.|.
CASRRLIRTEAFF
TGTGCAAGTCGCCGACTAATTCGCACTGAAGCTTTCTTT
>TRBV25-1|TRBJ2-1|.|TRBD2
CASSDSGGGREQFF
TGTGCCAGCAGTGATTCTGGGGGGGGTAGGGAGCAGTTCTTC
>TRBV6-1|TRBJ1-2|.|.
CASERQVNYGYTF
TGTGCCAGCGAGAGACAGGTGAACTATGGCTACACCTTC
>TRBV10-3|TRBJ1-2|.|.
CAISGGEGYTF
TGTGCCATCAGTGGAGGGGAAGGCTACACCTTC
>TRBV10-1|TRBJ2-5|.|.
CASSDHRQALPTQYF
TGCGCCAGCAGTGACCATCGACAGGCCCTCCCGACCCAGTACTTC
>TRBV18|TRBJ2-7|few|.
CASSPGSKSLLYEQYF
TGTGCCAGCTCACCGGGAAGTAAGTCACTCCTCTACGAGCAGTACTTC
>TRBV6-4|TRBJ2-3|.|.
CASSDSSGDTDTQYF
TGTGCCAGCAGTGACTCTTCGGGAGACACAGATACGCAGTATTTT
>TRBV18|TRBJ1-3|.|.
CASSSDSGNTIYF
TGTGCCAGCTCATCCGACAGTGGAAACACCATATATTTT
>TRBV6-1|TRBJ1-1|.|TRBD1
CASLKDRVNTEAFF
TGTGCCAGCCTGAAGGACAGGGTGAACACTGAAGCTTTCTTT
>TRBV30|TRBJ1-6|.|.
CAWIAQGYRCSPLHF
TGTGCCTGGATCGCACAGGGATATCGTTGTTCACCCCTCCACTTT